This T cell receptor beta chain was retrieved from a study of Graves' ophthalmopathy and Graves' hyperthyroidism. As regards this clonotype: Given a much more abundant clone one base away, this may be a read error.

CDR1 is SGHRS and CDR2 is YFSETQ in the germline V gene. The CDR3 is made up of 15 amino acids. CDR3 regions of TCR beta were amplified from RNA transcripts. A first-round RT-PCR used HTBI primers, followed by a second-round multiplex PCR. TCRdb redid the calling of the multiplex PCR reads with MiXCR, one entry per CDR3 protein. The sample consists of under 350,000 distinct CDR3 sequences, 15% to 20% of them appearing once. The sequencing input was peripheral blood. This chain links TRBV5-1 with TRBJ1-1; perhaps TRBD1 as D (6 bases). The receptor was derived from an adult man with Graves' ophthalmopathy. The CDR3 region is CVSSLGYRANTEAFF. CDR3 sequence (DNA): TGCGTCAGCAGCTTGGGTTACAGGGCGAACACTGAAGCTTTCTTT.